A selection of T cell receptor beta chains follows, all from one sample in a study of human T cells and chemical hapten exposure. In TCRdb, the RACE reads were re-called with MiXCR into one record per CDR3 protein. The data contain fewer than 60,000 distinct CDR3 sequences, 11% of them seen just once; the ten biggest clones take up roughly 4.3%. This specimen was whole blood, taken in connection with sensitization to the hapten diphenylcyclopropenone (DPC). The receptors here all came from a woman aged 40 to 50 with alopecia areata. Some clones in this sample may be carry-over from other donors' samples. Both conserved end residues are part of each CDR3. D genes are given only for firm matches. The size field is filled for only some rows; it gives once, few, many or a size class.

many,TRBD2,TRBV7-9,TRBJ2-2,TGTGCCAGCAGCTTAGCGGGGACCGGGACTAGCGGGAACACCGGGGAGCTGTTTTTT,CASSLAGTGTSGNTGELFF
.,.,TRBV19,TRBJ2-7,TGTGCCAGTAGTATGGACAGCCAAAGTGCGCAGTACTTC,CASSMDSQSAQYF
few,.,TRBV28,TRBJ2-5,TGTGCCAGCAGTTTTACGGGGCAAAGAGAGACCCAGTACTTC,CASSFTGQRETQYF
.,TRBD1,TRBV24-1,TRBJ2-1,TGTGCCACCAGTGATAGACGACAGGGCCGCAATGAGCAGTTCTTC,CATSDRRQGRNEQFF
few,TRBD2,TRBV29-1,TRBJ2-7,TGCAGCGTTTCTACTAGCGGGGGATCCTACGAGCAGTACTTC,CSVSTSGGSYEQYF
many,.,TRBV7-2,TRBJ2-2,TGTGCCAGCAGGGGACAGAACACCGGGGAGCTGTTTTTT,CASRGQNTGELFF
many,.,TRBV6-2/TRBV6-3,TRBJ1-1,TGTGCCAGCAGGGGGACGATGGGCACTGAAGCTTTCTTT,CASRGTMGTEAFF
many,.,TRBV19,TRBJ2-5,TGTGCCAGTAGTCCCCCCGGTCGGACAATGGGGGAGACCCAGTACTTC,CASSPPGRTMGETQYF
many,TRBD2,TRBV24-1,TRBJ2-5,TGTGCCACCAGCGAAGGGACTAGCGGGTTTCGATCGGAGACCCAGTACTTC,CATSEGTSGFRSETQYF
few,.,TRBV7-9,TRBJ2-1,TGTGCCAGCAGCTTTTCCCGTATGGATTGGGAGCAGTTCTTC,CASSFSRMDWEQFF
many,TRBD1,TRBV18,TRBJ1-6,TGTGCCAGCTCACCAGCAACAGGGGCCGATTCACCCCTCCACTTT,CASSPATGADSPLHF
.,.,TRBV4-3,TRBJ1-2,TGCGCCAGCAGCCAAGATCCGGGGCACGGCTACACCTTC,CASSQDPGHGYTF
many,TRBD2,TRBV6-2/TRBV6-3,TRBJ2-1,TGTGCCAGCAGTTACAGCCTAGCGGGGTACAATGAGCAGTTCTTC,CASSYSLAGYNEQFF
.,TRBD2,TRBV7-9,TRBJ2-2,TGTGTCAGCAGCGAGTCTAGCGGTTTGAGCCCCGGGGAGCTGTTTTTT,CVSSESSGLSPGELFF
.,.,TRBV4-3,TRBJ2-7,TGCGCCAGCAGCCAAGATGCGGTCCGGGACCCTAGGGACGAGCAGTACTTC,CASSQDAVRDPRDEQYF
.,TRBD1,TRBV12-3/TRBV12-4,TRBJ1-6,TGTGCCAGCGGACAAGACAGGGGTCGTTCACCCCTCCACTTT,CASGQDRGRSPLHF
many,.,TRBV7-2,TRBJ1-1,TGTGCCCTCAGGTCGGGAAACACTGAAGCTTTCTTT,CALRSGNTEAFF
many,.,TRBV6-2/TRBV6-3,TRBJ2-5,TGTGCCAGCATGCCGCTCCTAGTATGGCAAGAGACCCAGTACTTC,CASMPLLVWQETQYF
many,.,TRBV7-9,TRBJ2-7,TGTGCCAGCAGCGAAGGGGGGTACGAGCAGTACTTC,CASSEGGYEQYF
few,TRBD1,TRBV7-2,TRBJ2-3,TGTGCCAGCAGCCCGGGACAGGGGGCCTTTGATACGCAGTATTTT,CASSPGQGAFDTQYF
.,.,TRBV7-2,TRBJ1-6,TGTGCCAGCAGCTGGATTGATTCACCCCTCCACTTT,CASSWIDSPLHF
many,.,TRBV12-3/TRBV12-4,TRBJ2-1,TGTGCCAGCAGTTTAGTAACCTACAATGAGCAGTTCTTC,CASSLVTYNEQFF
many,.,TRBV20-1,TRBJ1-5,TGCAGTGCCCGAGGCCCGGGGGATCAGCCCCAGCATTTT,CSARGPGDQPQHF
few,.,TRBV7-8,TRBJ1-3,TGTGCCAGCAGCTTGGACCGATCTGGAAACACCATATATTTT,CASSLDRSGNTIYF
few,.,TRBV18,TRBJ2-7,TGTGCCAGCTCACAGGGACCCGAGCAGTACTTC,CASSQGPEQYF
many,.,TRBV28,TRBJ2-5,TGTGCCAGCAGCCCAAGAGTCCAAGAGACCCAGTACTTC,CASSPRVQETQYF
.,.,TRBV11-2,TRBJ1-4,TGTGCCAGCAGCGCGATAAGGGGGATTGGTGAAAAACTGTTTTTT,CASSAIRGIGEKLFF
many,.,TRBV7-2,TRBJ1-2,TGTGCCAGCAGCCCCGGTCACGGGAGAGATGGCTACACCTTC,CASSPGHGRDGYTF
many,.,TRBV20-1,TRBJ2-1,TGCAGTGCCGAGGGGCGCCCCTACAATGAGCAGTTCTTC,CSAEGRPYNEQFF
many,.,TRBV7-9,TRBJ2-7,TGTGCCAGCAGCCGTGGAGGGACCGAGCAGTACTTC,CASSRGGTEQYF
many,.,TRBV11-2,TRBJ1-4,TGTGCCAGCAGCCCCAGCGGGGGCGACCGCAGATTTTTT,CASSPSGGDRRFF
few,.,TRBV7-2,TRBJ1-1,TGTGCCAGCAGTTCCGGGGCCAGATCCCCTGAAGCTTTCTTT,CASSSGARSPEAFF
few,TRBD2,TRBV11-2,TRBJ2-4,TGTGCCAGCAGCCACAGGACTAGCGGGAGTCGGGACATTCAGTACTTC,CASSHRTSGSRDIQYF
many,TRBD2,TRBV7-2,TRBJ2-7,TGTGCCAGCAGTTCCGCTAGCGGGATCCCCTACGAGCAGTACTTC,CASSSASGIPYEQYF
many,.,TRBV7-2,TRBJ1-1,TGTGCCAGCAGCTTGACGAAGATTGGCACTGAAGCTTTCTTT,CASSLTKIGTEAFF
many,.,TRBV7-8,TRBJ2-2,TGTGCCAGCAACCACGCCGACTTTTTCTCCCCGGCCGGGGAGCTGTTTTTT,CASNHADFFSPAGELFF
many,.,TRBV12-3/TRBV12-4,TRBJ1-1,TGTGCCAGCAGTCCCGATCCCCTTATGAACACTGAAGCTTTCTTT,CASSPDPLMNTEAFF
many,TRBD1,TRBV30,TRBJ1-5,TGTGCCTGGGAGACAGGGCGACAACAGCCCCAGCATTTT,CAWETGRQQPQHF
few,.,TRBV2,TRBJ2-7,TGTGCCAGCAGGCTCGTCAGCTACGAGCAGTACTTC,CASRLVSYEQYF
few,.,TRBV7-9,TRBJ1-1,TGTGCCAGCAGCCCAGGAAGAACTGAAGCTTTCTTT,CASSPGRTEAFF
many,.,TRBV7-2,TRBJ2-7,TGTGCCAGCAGCTTAAAAGGCTCCTACGAGCAGTACTTC,CASSLKGSYEQYF
many,.,TRBV10-3,TRBJ2-3,TGTGCCATCAGTGAGCCGGGACTGGTGCAGTATTTT,CAISEPGLVQYF
few,.,TRBV7-2,TRBJ2-5,TGTGCCAGCAGCTTAGCTATCGGAGAGACCCAGTACTTC,CASSLAIGETQYF
many,TRBD2,TRBV12-3/TRBV12-4,TRBJ2-1,TGTGCCAGCAGTCTACGGAGACTAGCGGGGGGCAATGAGCAGTTCTTC,CASSLRRLAGGNEQFF
many,.,TRBV11-2,TRBJ2-5,TGTGCCAGCCGGACAGCAGGGAGCGAGACCCAGTACTTC,CASRTAGSETQYF
many,.,TRBV5-5,TRBJ1-3,TGTGCCAGCAGCTTGGAGGGGTTTTATGGAAACACCATATATTTT,CASSLEGFYGNTIYF
few,TRBD2,TRBV7-3,TRBJ2-1,TGTGCCAGCAGCGCAGTTGCGGGGGGCAACAATGAGCAGTTCTTC,CASSAVAGGNNEQFF
many,.,TRBV21-1,TRBJ1-2,TGTGCCAGCAGCAAAGTGTTCAGGACGCACACCTTC,CASSKVFRTHTF
.,TRBD1,TRBV3-1,TRBJ1-2,TGTGCCAGCAGCCAAGAGGACAGGGGCCCCCTCTTCTATGGCTACACCTTC,CASSQEDRGPLFYGYTF
many,.,TRBV21-1,TRBJ1-1,TGTGCCAGCGGTATCCCTCTCACCATTCTGAGCGCTGAAGCTTTCTTT,CASGIPLTILSAEAFF
few,.,TRBV18,TRBJ1-1,TGTGCCAGCTCTACTGACTTAAGACGGAGTGAAGCTTTCTTT,CASSTDLRRSEAFF
.,.,TRBV15,TRBJ2-6,TGTGCCACCAGCAGAGATCAGGGATCTGGGGCCAACGTCCTGACTTTC,CATSRDQGSGANVLTF
many,.,TRBV5-4,TRBJ2-1,TGTGCCAGCAGCCCCGGTTCCGGCTACAATGAGCAGTTCTTC,CASSPGSGYNEQFF
.,TRBD1,TRBV7-3,TRBJ2-2,TGTGCCAGCAGCTCGGACAGGGTTGGAACCGGGGAGCTGTTTTTT,CASSSDRVGTGELFF